This TCR beta chain was documented in a study of cytomegalovirus exposure and HLA in healthy donors (dated by TCRdb to the late 2010s). About the study as a whole: An earlier analysis of approximately 590 of the donors reported approximately 290 Gb of sequence data and some 120 million unique TCR beta sequences from 150 million to 200 million T cells. HLA typing covered class I and class II loci at four-digit resolution. Rather than drawing on any new phenotypic data, the later analysis identified candidate immune exposures from TCR beta sequences and the way those sequences occurred across donors. To predict cytomegalovirus infection status, the study combined high-throughput TCR immunosequencing, statistical association of individual TCRs with disease status, and machine learning. The study was designed to test whether signatures of past pathogen exposure could be identified by cataloging public T cell receptors. An early release that covered approximately 600 HLA-typed donors contained approximately 290 gigabases of sequencing data and 75 million to 100 million unique TCR sequences. Among the 398 genotyped donors, 81% belonged to the genetic ancestry cluster associated with self-reported Caucasian donors. The number of donors typed differed by locus, with 629-630 for A, B, C, DRB1 and DQB1, 522 for DQA1, under 610 for DPA1, and approximately 470 for DPB1. All discovery cohort repertoires had been generated on a single sequencing platform. Among roughly 400 genotyped donors of the cohort, an average of approximately 200,000 unique TCR beta nucleotide sequences was sequenced per donor, of which about 20% were non-productive. A handful of DR-DQ haplotypes were handled as single units for association and clustering because linkage in the cohort was strong. Alongside the repertoire data, information on donor age, sex, ethnicity and CMV serostatus was compiled. A later genetic analysis used genome-wide SNP genotypes for about three fifths of the 666 donors, treating that subset as a discovery cohort. An earlier analysis of roughly 600 of the donors used high-throughput TCR beta sequencing to judge whether each TCR beta V gene segment behaved as functional or pseudogenic. In a later analysis, previously published TCR beta repertoires from hundreds of donors were re-analyzed and high-resolution HLA genotyping was added so that TCR occurrence patterns could be studied. Using immunosequencing, the study profiled T cell repertoires from about 620 subjects and related those repertoires to cytomegalovirus serostatus. Along with the roughly 670-subject first cohort, a separate validation cohort of 120 different subjects was used.

Overall study results and their limits: Presence/absence analyses assumed roughly uniform sequencing depth across donors, an assumption that may not hold. A further reported finding was that TCR beta sequences accurately predicted the HLA-A and HLA-B alleles for most subjects in the first cohort. An earlier analysis of roughly 570 of the donors showed that most TCR beta V segments appeared in productive rearrangements either about 90% or about 30% of the time, which broadly matched IMGT annotations. A cluster of highly shared sequence variants was judged likely to represent a technical artifact of the sequencing pipeline. Linkage disequilibrium might explain the correlated functional status among segregating V segments, but an unknown experimental factor could not be excluded. In the study, roughly 160 TCR beta chains were listed as associated with cytomegalovirus. According to a later genetic analysis, donors in an Asian-associated ancestry cluster had fewer N-insertions in productive TCRs than the approximately 630-donor mean. The only immune exposure information available for the cohort was CMV serostatus. When HLA alleles, especially DR and DQ, strongly co-occurred, TCR associations were difficult to assign to individual alleles. Three of the identified cytomegalovirus-associated TCR beta chains were confirmed in vitro to be specific for cytomegalovirus antigens. A later analysis found that TCR association rates varied across HLA loci, with DRB1 alleles showing the most associated TCRs and HLA-C alleles the fewest. While some public TCRs were present in many individuals, most TCR sequences turned up only very rarely across donors. According to a later analysis, most CMV-associated TCR beta chains appeared to be HLA-restricted, and the HLA associations seemed to be driven largely by CMV exposure. Because counts were too low, around 17 rarely observed V segments, including chromosome 9 orphons, were left out of the earlier analysis of over 550 of the donors. In a later analysis, HLA-associated TCR beta chains were found to be more clonally expanded and to have lower generation probabilities than equally common non-associated chains. A later analysis associated about 17,000 TCR beta sequences with specific HLA alleles at a false discovery rate of 0.05. The cohort was sequenced for TCR beta chains only, and without alpha or paired-chain data the features that could be detected were limited. Because some donors lacked HLA typing at each locus, the association tests relied only on the typed subset. According to the authors, the approach could potentially be generalized to other disease states and immunological phenotypes. A later analysis reported that several top co-occurrence clusters appeared linked to parvovirus B19, influenza, CMV and Epstein-Barr virus. Some IMGT-functional V segments, including TRBV6-2 and TRBV6-3, could not be distinguished by the 87-base-pair reads and were therefore excluded. V-gene and J-gene trimming of TCR beta chains was associated with a missense DCLRE1C variant in a later genetic analysis, and the association was replicated in an independent cohort. Cytomegalovirus status was reported to be diagnosed by the classifier with high specificity and sensitivity in both the original and validation cohorts.

As regards this clone: Its antigen is not yet known. Per-base quality was not reported, and no clone a single base away is much larger than it.

The library was built by means of the immunoSEQ multiplex PCR assay. For the multiplex PCR, a mixture combining 60 forward primers for TCR Vbeta segments and 13 reverse primers for TCR Jbeta segments was used. A multiplex PCR assay on genomic DNA amplified the CDR3 region of rearranged TCR beta genes. On the Illumina HiSeq System, the amplified TCR beta libraries were sequenced as 87-base-pair reads. On the authors' methods: A later analysis tallied around 87 million unique TCR beta chains across the 666 repertoires, and some 10 million of those chains were shared by two or more donors. Raw reads were error-corrected and collapsed into unique sequences with a nearest-neighbor algorithm that merged closely related sequences to remove PCR and sequencing errors. V, D and J gene segments were assigned by aligning CDR3 sequences to IMGT reference sequences. For a sequence to be retained, at least a six-nucleotide match to both a V gene segment and a J gene segment was required. Rearrangements were classified as productive when the CDR3 lacked stop codons and remained in frame with V and J, and all other rearrangements were classified as non-productive. CDR3 was defined according to IMGT convention as the region running from the second conserved V-encoded cysteine to the conserved J-encoded phenylalanine. The earlier analysis of about 610 of the donors excluded any sequence lacking an unambiguous match to a single V gene segment. In an earlier analysis of around 600 of the donors, V segments were called functional above 56.7% productive rearrangements and were called segregating when the between-donor standard deviation exceeded 5%. To diagnose cytomegalovirus status from the catalog of TCR beta chain sequences, a statistical classification framework was built. In a later analysis, TCR nucleotide sequences were compared against IMGT/GENE-DB human TR gene sequences so that V and J genes could be assigned. The TCRdist pipeline was used in a later analysis to assign CDR3 sequences and most-parsimonious VDJ recombination scenarios. In a later analysis, each TCR beta chain was defined by its CDR3 amino acid sequence together with its V-gene family, and reads lacking a unique V-gene family were excluded. To address suspected cross-contamination and a sequencing artifact, a later analysis removed a few hundred highly shared, low-generation-probability nucleotide sequences. For each public chain, a later analysis derived a clonal expansion index from normalized ranks of inferred template counts within each repertoire. In a later analysis, generation probabilities were computed using a VDJ recombination model fitted to out-of-frame rearrangements, and the results were checked against IGoR. In a later analysis, hypergeometric tests were used to score TCR-TCR, TCR-HLA and TCR-CMV co-occurrence, with a repertoire-size bias correction applied to TCR pairs. False discovery rates were estimated in a later analysis by permuting HLA or CMV assignments 20 times. A later analysis grouped co-occurring TCRs with DBSCAN, adding TCRdist sequence similarity when clustering within HLA-allele-positive subsets. Co-occurrence clustering excluded repertoires with fewer than 30,000 or more than 120,000 public chains, plus five with anomalous nucleotide sharing. TCRdb obtained this table from immuneACCESS and retained in-frame rearrangements with V and J assigned. These tables miss some clones; where compared with another copy, unresolved V genes account for less than half of the shortfall, and the remainder is unexplained. The V and J calls and the clone size are those of that table, but D and trimming were determined from the DNA. The sample contains about 180,000 clones, about 80% of them found a single time. Approximately 1.4% of the sample is taken by the ten largest.

CDR1 and CDR2 are read off the germline V gene (reference sequence) as GTSNPN and SVGIG. The CDR3 numbers 14 residues from cysteine through phenylalanine. The only DNA kept is the CDR3, 42 bases in frame from the first base. V gives up 2 bases and J gives up 7 bases, and the segment between their germline ends measures 18 bases. The cohort comprised around 690 healthy bone marrow donors. All cohort members were sampled while nominally healthy, although unrecorded immune exposures were likely present. The donor was CMV seronegative and belonged to the group of under 400 seronegative cohort members. A peripheral blood sample was provided by each donor, and peripheral blood mononuclear cells were used for TCR beta sequencing. Genomic DNA extraction from the blood cell samples was performed with the Qiagen DNeasy Blood Extraction Kit.

The source is a man aged 40-55 years in good health and CMV-seronegative. Sequenced material: PBMCs. The V and J genes are TRBV30 and TRBJ2-7; the best D guess is TRBD2, with 6 bases matching. The CDR3 amino acid sequence is: CAWSTGPSGREQYF. The base sequence is TGTGCCTGGAGTACGGGACCCTCCGGGAGAGAGCAGTACTTC.